The 20 T cell receptor beta chains given below trace back to one sample, sequenced in a study of blood T cell repertoires in COVID-19 (TCRdb year 2020). Library prep was done by the immunoSEQ multiplex PCR assay. As stored in TCRdb, this immuneACCESS dataset retains in-frame rearrangements with V and J assigned. A fraction of the clones does not appear; measured against another copy, unresolved V genes explain less than half of the discrepancy, and the remainder lacks a known reason. The sample includes 250,000 to 300,000 clones, with 81% observed a single time. Around 2.9% of the sample comes from the top ten. The specimen sequenced was peripheral blood. These TCRs come from a woman aged 55 to 70 with active or convalescent COVID-19.

The genes are TRBV19 and TRBJ1-3; no definite D call. Germline CDR1 reads LNHDA; CDR2 reads SQIVND (reference sequence). This CDR3 spans 14 amino acids. Deletions cut 7 bases from V and 0 bases from J, with 10 bases between. The CDR3 DNA follows: TGTGCCAGTATGGAGCGCTCCTCTGGAAACACCATATATTTT. It encodes CASMERSSGNTIYF.

J is TRBJ1-3 and V is TRBV19; no clear D gene. CDR3 size: 13 residues. Trimming removed 3 bases from V and 0 bases from J, with 3 bases in between. Germline CDR1 and CDR2: LNHDA and SQIVND (reference sequence). Here the CDR3 reads CASSIRSGNTIYF. In DNA form, the CDR3 reads TGTGCCAGTAGTATCCGCTCTGGAAACACCATATATTTT.

The CDR3 DNA follows: TGTGCCAGCAGCTACGTACAGGGGTGGGGCTACACCTTC. Translating gives CASSYVQGWGYTF. The chain uses TRBV6-5 and TRBJ1-2; TRBD1 aligns across 7 bases. The CDR3 consists of 13 residues. Germline lookup yields CDR1 MNHEY and CDR2 SVGAGI. V lost 6 bases to trimming and J lost 8 bases; unmatched junction nucleotides: 9.

This chain connects TRBV29-1 to TRBJ1-1, with 7 bases fitting TRBD1. J gave up 1 base and V 4 bases, and 3 bases lay outside the gene matches. Germline loops: CDR1 SQVTM, CDR2 ANQGSEA. This CDR3 comprises 13 residues. The CDR3 DNA reads as TGCAGCGTTGGTCGGACAGGGAACACTGAAGCTTTCTTT. The encoded protein is CSVGRTGNTEAFF.

This clone was observed once. The rearrangement joins TRBV11-2 to TRBJ1-5; TRBD1 aligns across 8 bases. The CDR3 consists of 17 residues. Germline CDR1 reads SGHAT; CDR2 reads FQNNGV. V dropped 1 base and J dropped 5; count of bases not matched to a gene: 10. This CDR3 is CASSLGRWTGSDQPQHF. In DNA, the CDR3 is TGTGCCAGCAGCTTAGGGCGTTGGACAGGGTCAGATCAGCCCCAGCATTTT.

The rearrangement links TRBV19 to TRBJ1-5; TRBD1 matches at 7 bases. This CDR3 spans 15 amino acids. Trimming cost V 3 bases and J 0 bases; bases outside gene matches: 2. Looked up from germline, CDR1 is LNHDA and CDR2 is SQIVND (reference sequence). The CDR3 loop is CASSMGQFSNQPQHF. The CDR3 coding sequence is TGTGCCAGTAGTATGGGACAGTTTAGCAATCAGCCCCAGCATTTT.

The CDR3 reads CASSLRPGGGGISPLHF. For the CDR3, the DNA is TGTGCCAGCAGCTTAAGGCCCGGCGGGGGAGGAATATCACCCCTCCACTTT. The chain carries TRBV7-3 and TRBJ1-6, with TRBD1 as a possible D gene (5 bases). The V and J ends lost 1 base and 10 bases respectively, with 20 bases between them. CDR1 and CDR2 from the germline V gene are SGHTA and FQGTGA. CDR3 length equals 17 residues.

This clone was recorded once. V usage is TRBV4-1 and J usage is TRBJ2-3; 8 nucleotides agree with TRBD2. CDR3 size: 16 residues. CDR1 and CDR2 (germline): MGHRA, YSYEKL. V shed 5 bases and J 0 bases; nucleotides not matched to a gene: 7. CDR3 nucleotide sequence: TGCGCCAGCAGCGGGGGCGGGGGGCTTAGCACAGATACGCAGTATTTT. Its protein is CASSGGGGLSTDTQYF.

The chain couples TRBV5-1 to TRBJ1-1; 8 positions match TRBD1. V gave up 7 bases and J gave up 7 bases; unmatched junction bases: 9. The CDR3 contains 13 residues. CDR1 and CDR2 (germline): SGHRS, YFSETQ. The CDR3 loop reads CASETTGGGEAFF. The CDR3 nucleotides read TGCGCCAGCGAGACCACAGGGGGAGGTGAAGCTTTCTTT.

The chain is built from TRBV7-2 and TRBJ2-2; D is perhaps TRBD1 (6 bases). The germline gives CDR1 SGHTA, CDR2 FQGNSA. V lost 3 bases and J 4 bases, leaving 12 bases between the germline ends. The length of the CDR3 is 15 residues. CDR3 region: CASSFDRRTTGELFF. CDR3 DNA sequence: TGTGCCAGCAGCTTTGACAGGCGAACCACCGGGGAGCTGTTTTTT.

This sequence joins TRBV10-3 and TRBJ2-5, with 11 bases fitting TRBD2. Unmatched junction bases numbered 9, after V lost 10 bases and J lost 5 bases. CDR3 size: 14 residues. Germline CDR1 reads ENHRY; CDR2 reads SYGVKD. The CDR3 sequence is CATGVLAGEETQYF. The DNA of the CDR3 is TGTGCCACCGGGGTACTAGCGGGGGAGGAGACCCAGTACTTC.

This rearrangement joins TRBV27 to TRBJ1-1; no reliable D call. This CDR3 has 13 residues. Germline V CDR1 and CDR2: MNHEY, SMNVEV (reference sequence). Trimming shortened V by 9 bases and J by 1 base, and 12 bases separated the two germline ends. DNA of the CDR3: TGTGCCAGTGGCGGGAGAGGGAACACTGAAGCTTTCTTT. This gives the protein CASGGRGNTEAFF.

With respect to this clone: The germline gene is not matched at one end of the junction; a read error may be the cause. The chain combines TRBV19 with TRBJ1-5; 9 nucleotides agree with TRBD1. CDR1 LNHDA and CDR2 SQIVND come from the germline V gene (reference sequence). This CDR3 has 15 residues. The DNA for the CDR3 is TGTGCCAGTACCACGGGACAGGGTAGCTATCAGCCCCAGCATTTT. Its protein is CASTTGQGSYQPQHF.

The rearrangement joins TRBV7-2 to TRBJ2-3; 7 bases map to TRBD1. The length of the CDR3 is 15 residues. Germline V CDR1 and CDR2: SGHTA, FQGNSA. The V segment lost 8 bases and the J segment 4 bases; nucleotides outside the gene matches: 12. DNA for the CDR3: TGTGCCAGCCCATACAGCCAGGGGGATTCAGATACGCAGTATTTT. It codes for CASPYSQGDSDTQYF.

The V call is TRBV19, the J call TRBJ2-3, with 9 bases lining up with TRBD2. CDR1 LNHDA and CDR2 SQIVND come from the germline V gene (reference sequence). The trim removed 3 bases at V and 7 bases at J, leaving 20 bases unmatched. The CDR3 extends over 19 amino acids. The CDR3 bases are TGTGCCAGTAGTATTTACCAATCGGCGGGGGGGCCTCGGGCTCATACGCAGTATTTT. This sequence encodes CASSIYQSAGGPRAHTQYF.

The gene calls are TRBV19 and TRBJ1-5; possibly TRBD1 for D (6 bases). V lost 4 bases, J lost 0 bases, and 19 bases lay in between. In germline, CDR1 is LNHDA, CDR2 SQIVND (reference sequence). The CDR3 covers 18 residues. As DNA, the CDR3 is TGTGCCAGTAGTAGTACAGGGATGTGGAGAAATAGCAATCAGCCCCAGCATTTT. Its protein is CASSSTGMWRNSNQPQHF.

This rearrangement joins TRBV6-1 to TRBJ2-7; 13 positions agree with TRBD2. CDR1 is MNHNS and CDR2 is SASEGT in the germline V gene. Losses at the gene ends were 2 bases for V and 0 bases for J; bases not matched to a gene: 4. The CDR3 consists of 17 residues. In DNA form, the CDR3 reads TGTGCCAGCAGTGAATGGACTAGCGGGGGCAGCTCCTACGAGCAGTACTTC. Translating it yields CASSEWTSGGSSYEQYF.

The DNA of the CDR3 is TGTGCCAGCTCACCAGTCACAGGGATCTCTGGGGCCAACGTCCTGACTTTC. Translation: CASSPVTGISGANVLTF. V usage is TRBV18 and J usage is TRBJ2-6, with D possibly matching TRBD1 (6 bases). Trimming removed 2 bases at V and 0 bases at J, with 11 bases between. The CDR3 loop spans 17 amino acids. The germline V gene has CDR1 KGHSH and CDR2 LQKENI.

This clone occurred a few times. The chain combines TRBV9 with TRBJ1-3, with 9 bases aligning to TRBD1. V gave up 2 bases and J gave up 3 bases; unmatched junction bases: 3. The length of the CDR3 is 15 residues. The V gene's germline CDR1 is SGDLS and CDR2 YYNGEE. The CDR3 spells CASSVRTGVGNTIYF. The CDR3 DNA reads as TGTGCCAGCAGCGTTCGGACAGGGGTTGGAAACACCATATATTTT.

The V gene is TRBV6-2 or TRBV6-3, the J gene TRBJ1-2; 7 positions agree with TRBD1. Germline lookup yields CDR1 MNHEY and CDR2 SVGEGT. The CDR3 runs 15 residues. V was clipped by 5 bases and J by 5 bases; unmatched bases: 11. CDR3 bases: TGTGCCAGCAGTACCTGGACAGGCCGAGTTTATGGCTACACCTTC. Its protein is CASSTWTGRVYGYTF.